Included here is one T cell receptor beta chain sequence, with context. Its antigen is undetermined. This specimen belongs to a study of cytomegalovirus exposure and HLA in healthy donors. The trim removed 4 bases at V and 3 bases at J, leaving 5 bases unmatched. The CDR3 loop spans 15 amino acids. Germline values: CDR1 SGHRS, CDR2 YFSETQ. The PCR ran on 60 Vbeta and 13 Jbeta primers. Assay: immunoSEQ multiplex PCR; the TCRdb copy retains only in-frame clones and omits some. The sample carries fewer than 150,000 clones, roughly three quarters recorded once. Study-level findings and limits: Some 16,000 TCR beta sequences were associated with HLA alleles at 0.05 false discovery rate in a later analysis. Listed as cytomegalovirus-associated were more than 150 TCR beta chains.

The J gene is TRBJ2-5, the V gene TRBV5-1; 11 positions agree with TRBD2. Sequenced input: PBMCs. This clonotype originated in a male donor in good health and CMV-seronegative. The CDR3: CASSKGTSGEETQYF. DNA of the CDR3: TGCGCCAGCAGCAAAGGGACTAGCGGCGAAGAGACCCAGTACTTC.